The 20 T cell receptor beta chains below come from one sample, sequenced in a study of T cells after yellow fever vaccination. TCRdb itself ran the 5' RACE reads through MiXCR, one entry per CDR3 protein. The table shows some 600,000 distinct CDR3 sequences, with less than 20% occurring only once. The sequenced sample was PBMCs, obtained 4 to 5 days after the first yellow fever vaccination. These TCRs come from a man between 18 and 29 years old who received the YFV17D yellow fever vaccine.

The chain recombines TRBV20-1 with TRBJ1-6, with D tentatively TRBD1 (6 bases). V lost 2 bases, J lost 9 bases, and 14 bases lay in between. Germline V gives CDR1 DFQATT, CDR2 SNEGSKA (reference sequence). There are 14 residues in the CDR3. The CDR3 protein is CSARNLGAGSPLHF. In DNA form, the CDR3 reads TGCAGTGCTAGAAATCTGGGGGCAGGTTCACCCCTCCACTTT.

The CDR3 loop is CASSLVQGNMDEQFF. The DNA of the CDR3 is TGTGCCAGCAGCTTAGTCCAGGGAAATATGGATGAGCAGTTCTTC. The chain carries TRBV7-2 and TRBJ2-1; possibly TRBD1 for D (5 bases). Looked up from germline, CDR1 is SGHTA and CDR2 is FQGNSA. The CDR3 extends over 15 amino acids. Trimming removed 1 base from V and 8 bases from J, with 15 bases in between.

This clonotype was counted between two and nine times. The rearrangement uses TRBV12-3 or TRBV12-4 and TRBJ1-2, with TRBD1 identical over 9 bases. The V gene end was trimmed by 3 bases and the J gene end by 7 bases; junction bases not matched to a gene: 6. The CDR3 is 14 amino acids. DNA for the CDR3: TGTGCCAGCAGTTTTCGGACAGGGGAAGGTGGCTACACCTTC. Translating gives CASSFRTGEGGYTF.

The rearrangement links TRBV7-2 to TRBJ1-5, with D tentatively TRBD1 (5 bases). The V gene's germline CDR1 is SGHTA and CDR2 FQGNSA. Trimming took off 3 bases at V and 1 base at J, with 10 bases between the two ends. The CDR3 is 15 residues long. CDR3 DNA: TGTGCCAGCAGCTTCGGGGACGGGAGCAATCAGCCCCAGCATTTT. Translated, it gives CASSFGDGSNQPQHF.

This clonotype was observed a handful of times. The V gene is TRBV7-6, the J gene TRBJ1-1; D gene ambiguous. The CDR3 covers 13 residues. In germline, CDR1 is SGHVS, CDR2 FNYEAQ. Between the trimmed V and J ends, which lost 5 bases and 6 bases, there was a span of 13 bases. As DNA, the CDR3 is TGTGCCAGCAGCGGTCTCGGGTTCGCTGAAGCTTTCTTT. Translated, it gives CASSGLGFAEAFF. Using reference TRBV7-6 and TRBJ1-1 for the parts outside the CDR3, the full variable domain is GAGVSQSPRYKVTKRGQDVALRCDPISGHVSLYWYRQALGQGPEFLTYFNYEAQQDKSGLPNDRFSAERPEGSISTLTIQRTEQRDSAMYRCASSGLGFAEAFFGQGTRLTVV.

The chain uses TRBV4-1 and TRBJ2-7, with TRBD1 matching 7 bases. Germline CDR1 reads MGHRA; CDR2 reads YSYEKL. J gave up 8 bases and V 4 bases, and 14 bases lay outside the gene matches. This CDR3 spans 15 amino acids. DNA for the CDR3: TGCGCCAGCAGCCGAGGCCGAGGGGGCAAGGGGAAGCAGTACTTC. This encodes CASSRGRGGKGKQYF.

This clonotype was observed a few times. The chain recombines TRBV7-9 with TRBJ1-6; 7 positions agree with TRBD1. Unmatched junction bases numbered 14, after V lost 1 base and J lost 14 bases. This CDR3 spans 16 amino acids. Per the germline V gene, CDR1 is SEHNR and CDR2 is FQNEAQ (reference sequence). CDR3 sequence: CASSLVTTGKLVTLHF. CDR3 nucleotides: TGTGCCAGCAGCTTAGTAACGACAGGGAAGCTTGTAACCCTCCACTTT.

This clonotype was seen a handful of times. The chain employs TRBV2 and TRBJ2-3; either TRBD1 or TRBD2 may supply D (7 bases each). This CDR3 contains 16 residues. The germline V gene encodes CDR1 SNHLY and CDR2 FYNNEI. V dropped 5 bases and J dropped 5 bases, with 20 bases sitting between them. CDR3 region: CASSPRGSGAGDTQYF. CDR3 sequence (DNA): TGTGCCAGCAGTCCCAGGGGGAGCGGGGCAGGAGATACGCAGTATTTT.

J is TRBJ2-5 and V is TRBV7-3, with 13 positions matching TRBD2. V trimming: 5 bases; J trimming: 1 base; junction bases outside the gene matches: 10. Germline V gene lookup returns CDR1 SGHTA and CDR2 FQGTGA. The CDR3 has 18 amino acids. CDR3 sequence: CASSAGRGTSGVQETQYF. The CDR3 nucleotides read TGTGCCAGCAGCGCCGGACGTGGGACTAGCGGGGTCCAAGAGACCCAGTACTTC.

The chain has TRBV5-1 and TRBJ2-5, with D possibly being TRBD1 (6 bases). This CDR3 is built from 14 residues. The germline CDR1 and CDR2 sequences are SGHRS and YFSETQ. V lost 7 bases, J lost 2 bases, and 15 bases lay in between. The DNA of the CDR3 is TGCGCCAGCGGAAACGGACAGACTCAAGAGACCCAGTACTTC. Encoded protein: CASGNGQTQETQYF.

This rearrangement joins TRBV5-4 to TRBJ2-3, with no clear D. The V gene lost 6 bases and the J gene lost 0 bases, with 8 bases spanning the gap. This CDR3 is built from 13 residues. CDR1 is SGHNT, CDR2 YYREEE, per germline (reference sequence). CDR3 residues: CASTPLSTDTQYF. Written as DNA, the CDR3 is TGTGCCAGCACCCCCTTGAGCACAGATACGCAGTATTTT.

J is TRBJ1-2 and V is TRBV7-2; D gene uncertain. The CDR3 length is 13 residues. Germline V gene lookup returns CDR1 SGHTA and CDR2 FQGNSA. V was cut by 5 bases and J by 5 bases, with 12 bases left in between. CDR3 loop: CASSLQWQYGYTF. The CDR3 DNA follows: TGTGCCAGCAGCCTCCAGTGGCAATATGGCTACACCTTC. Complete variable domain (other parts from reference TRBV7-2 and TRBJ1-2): GAGVSQSPSNKVTEKGKDVELRCDPISGHTALYWYRQSLGQGLEFLIYFQGNSAPDKSGLPSDRFSAERTGGSVSTLTIQRTQQEDSAVYLCASSLQWQYGYTFGSGTRLTVV.

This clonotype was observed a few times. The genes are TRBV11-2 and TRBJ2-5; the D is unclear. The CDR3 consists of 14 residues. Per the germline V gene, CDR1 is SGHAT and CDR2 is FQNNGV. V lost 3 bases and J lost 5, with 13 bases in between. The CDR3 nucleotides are TGTGCCAGCAGCTTCCGGGCGCTTAGGGAGACCCAGTACTTC. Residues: CASSFRALRETQYF.

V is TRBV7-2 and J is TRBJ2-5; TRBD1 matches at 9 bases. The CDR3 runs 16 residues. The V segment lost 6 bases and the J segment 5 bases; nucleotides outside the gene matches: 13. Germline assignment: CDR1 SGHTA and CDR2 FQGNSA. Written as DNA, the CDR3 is TGTGCCAGCAGTCCTTCGCGGACAGGGGTCGGGGAGACCCAGTACTTC. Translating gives CASSPSRTGVGETQYF. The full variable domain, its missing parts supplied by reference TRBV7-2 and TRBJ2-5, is GAGVSQSPSNKVTEKGKDVELRCDPISGHTALYWYRQSLGQGLEFLIYFQGNSAPDKSGLPSDRFSAERTGGSVSTLTIQRTQQEDSAVYLCASSPSRTGVGETQYFGPGTRLLVL.

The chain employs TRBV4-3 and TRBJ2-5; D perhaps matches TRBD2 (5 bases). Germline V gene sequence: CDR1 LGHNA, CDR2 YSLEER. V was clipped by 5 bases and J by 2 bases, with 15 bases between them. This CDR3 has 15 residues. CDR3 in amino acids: CASSLAWVKQETQYF. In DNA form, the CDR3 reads TGCGCCAGCAGCTTAGCGTGGGTGAAACAAGAGACCCAGTACTTC.

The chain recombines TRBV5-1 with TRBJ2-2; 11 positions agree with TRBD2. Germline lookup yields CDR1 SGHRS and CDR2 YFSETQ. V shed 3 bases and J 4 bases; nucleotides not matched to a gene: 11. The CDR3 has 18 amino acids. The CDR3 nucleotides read TGCGCCAGCAGCTCGGTTCCCGGGACTAGCGGAGTCACCGGGGAGCTGTTTTTT. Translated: CASSSVPGTSGVTGELFF. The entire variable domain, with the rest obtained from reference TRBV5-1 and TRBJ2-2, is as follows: KAGVTQTPRYLIKTRGQQVTLSCSPISGHRSVSWYQQTPGQGLQFLFEYFSETQRNKGNFPGRFSGRQFSNSRSEMNVSTLELGDSALYLCASSSVPGTSGVTGELFFGEGSRLTVL.

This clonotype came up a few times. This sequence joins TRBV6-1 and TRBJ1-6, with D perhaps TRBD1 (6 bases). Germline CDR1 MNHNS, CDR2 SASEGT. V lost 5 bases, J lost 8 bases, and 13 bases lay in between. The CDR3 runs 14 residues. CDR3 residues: CASSPRGRDSPLHF. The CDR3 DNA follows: TGTGCCAGCAGTCCCAGGGGTAGGGATTCACCCCTCCACTTT.

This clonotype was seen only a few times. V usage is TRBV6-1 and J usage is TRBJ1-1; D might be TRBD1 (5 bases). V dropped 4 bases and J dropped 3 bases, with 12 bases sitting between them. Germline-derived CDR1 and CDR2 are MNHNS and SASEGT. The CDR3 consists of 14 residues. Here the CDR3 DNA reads TGTGCCAGCAGTGGGGGGTTGAGACACACTGAAGCTTTCTTT. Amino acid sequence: CASSGGLRHTEAFF.

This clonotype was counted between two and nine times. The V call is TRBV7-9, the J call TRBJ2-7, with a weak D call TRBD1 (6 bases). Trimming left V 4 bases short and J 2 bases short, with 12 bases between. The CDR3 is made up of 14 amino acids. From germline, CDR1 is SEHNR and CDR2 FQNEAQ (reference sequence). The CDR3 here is CASSSTGRPYEQYF. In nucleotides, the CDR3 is TGTGCCAGCAGCTCCACAGGGCGCCCCTACGAGCAGTACTTC.

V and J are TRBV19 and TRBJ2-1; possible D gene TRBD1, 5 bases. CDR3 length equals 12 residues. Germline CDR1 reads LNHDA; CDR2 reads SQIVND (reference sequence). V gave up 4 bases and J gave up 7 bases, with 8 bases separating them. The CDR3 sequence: CASSKDSNEQFF. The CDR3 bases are TGTGCCAGTAGTAAAGACAGTAATGAGCAGTTCTTC.